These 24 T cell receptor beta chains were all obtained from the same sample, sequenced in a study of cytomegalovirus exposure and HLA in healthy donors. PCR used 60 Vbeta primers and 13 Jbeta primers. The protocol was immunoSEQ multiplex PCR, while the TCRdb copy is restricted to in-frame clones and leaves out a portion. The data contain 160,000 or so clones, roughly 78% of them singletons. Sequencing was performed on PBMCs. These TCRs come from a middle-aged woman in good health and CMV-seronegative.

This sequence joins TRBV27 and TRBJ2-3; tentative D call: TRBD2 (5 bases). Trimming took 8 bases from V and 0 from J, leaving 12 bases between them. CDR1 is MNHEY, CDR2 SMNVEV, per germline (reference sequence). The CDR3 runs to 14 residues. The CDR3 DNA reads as TGTGCCAGCGGTACGCGGGCTAGCACAGATACGCAGTATTTT. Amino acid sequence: CASGTRASTDTQYF.

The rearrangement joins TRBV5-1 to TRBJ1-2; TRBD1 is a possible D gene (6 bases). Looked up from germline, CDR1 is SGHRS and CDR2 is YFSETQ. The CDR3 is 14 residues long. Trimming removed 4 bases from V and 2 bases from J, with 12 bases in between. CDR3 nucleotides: TGCGCCAGCAGCGAAGACAGGCAAAACTATGGCTACACCTTC. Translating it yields CASSEDRQNYGYTF. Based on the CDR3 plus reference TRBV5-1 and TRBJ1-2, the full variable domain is KAGVTQTPRYLIKTRGQQVTLSCSPISGHRSVSWYQQTPGQGLQFLFEYFSETQRNKGNFPGRFSGRQFSNSRSEMNVSTLELGDSALYLCASSEDRQNYGYTFGSGTRLTVV.

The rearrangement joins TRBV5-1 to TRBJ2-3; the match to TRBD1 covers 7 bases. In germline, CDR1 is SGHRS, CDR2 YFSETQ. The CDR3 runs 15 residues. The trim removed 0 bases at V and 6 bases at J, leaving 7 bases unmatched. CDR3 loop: CASSLEGARGDTQYF. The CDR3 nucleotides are TGCGCCAGCAGCTTGGAGGGGGCCCGAGGCGATACGCAGTATTTT.

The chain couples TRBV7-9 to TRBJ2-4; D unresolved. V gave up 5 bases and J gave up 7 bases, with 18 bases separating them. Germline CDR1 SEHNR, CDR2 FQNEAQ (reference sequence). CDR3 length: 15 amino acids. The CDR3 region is CASSTGSETFNIQYF. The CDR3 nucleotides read TGTGCCAGCAGCACCGGGTCAGAAACCTTTAACATTCAGTACTTC.

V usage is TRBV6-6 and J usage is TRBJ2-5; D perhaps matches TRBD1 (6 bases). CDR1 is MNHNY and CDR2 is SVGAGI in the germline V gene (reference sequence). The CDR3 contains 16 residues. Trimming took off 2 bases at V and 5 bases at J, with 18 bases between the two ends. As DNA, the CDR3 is TGTGCCAGCAGTTACCGCCGGGACACCGAACGGGAGACCCAGTACTTC. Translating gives CASSYRRDTERETQYF.

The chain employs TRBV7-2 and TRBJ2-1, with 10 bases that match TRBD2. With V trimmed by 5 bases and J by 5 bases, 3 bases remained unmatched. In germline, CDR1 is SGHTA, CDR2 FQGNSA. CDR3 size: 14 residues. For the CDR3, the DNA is TGTGCCAGCAGCAATAGCGGGGGGAACAATGAGCAGTTCTTC. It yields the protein CASSNSGGNNEQFF.

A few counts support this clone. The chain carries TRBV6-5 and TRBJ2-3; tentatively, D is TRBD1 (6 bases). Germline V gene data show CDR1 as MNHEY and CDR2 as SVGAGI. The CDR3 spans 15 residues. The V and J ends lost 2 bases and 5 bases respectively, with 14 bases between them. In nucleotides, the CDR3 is TGTGCCAGCAGTTACGGGGCGAGGGGGAGAGATACGCAGTATTTT. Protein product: CASSYGARGRDTQYF.

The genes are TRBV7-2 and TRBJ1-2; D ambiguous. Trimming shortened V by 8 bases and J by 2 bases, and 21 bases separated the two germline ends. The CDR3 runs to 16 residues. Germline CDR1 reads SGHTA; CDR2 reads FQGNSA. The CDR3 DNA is TGTGCCAGCGGCCGCCATCGAATGACACTCAACTATGGCTACACCTTC. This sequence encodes CASGRHRMTLNYGYTF.

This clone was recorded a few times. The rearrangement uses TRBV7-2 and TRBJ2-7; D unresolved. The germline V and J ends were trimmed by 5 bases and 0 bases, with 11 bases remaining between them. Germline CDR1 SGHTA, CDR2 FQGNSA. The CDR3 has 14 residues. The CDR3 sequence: CASSKRGGSYEQYF. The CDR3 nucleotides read TGTGCCAGCAGCAAACGAGGTGGCTCCTACGAGCAGTACTTC. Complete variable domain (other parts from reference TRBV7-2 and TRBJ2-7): GAGVSQSPSNKVTEKGKDVELRCDPISGHTALYWYRQSLGQGLEFLIYFQGNSAPDKSGLPSDRFSAERTGGSVSTLTIQRTQQEDSAVYLCASSKRGGSYEQYFGPGTRLTVT.

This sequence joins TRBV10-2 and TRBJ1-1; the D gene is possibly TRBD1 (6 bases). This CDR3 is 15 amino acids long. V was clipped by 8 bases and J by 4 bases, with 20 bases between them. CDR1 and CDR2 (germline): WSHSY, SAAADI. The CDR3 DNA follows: TGCGCCAGCGGGGATGGTAACAGGGTGGCCACTGAAGCTTTCTTT. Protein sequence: CASGDGNRVATEAFF.

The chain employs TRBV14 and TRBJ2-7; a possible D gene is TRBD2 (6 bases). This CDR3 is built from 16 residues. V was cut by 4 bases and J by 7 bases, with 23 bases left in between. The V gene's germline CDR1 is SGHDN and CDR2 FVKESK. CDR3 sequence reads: CASSPSSRGLIQEQYF. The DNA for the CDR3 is TGTGCCAGCAGCCCGTCATCCCGGGGACTGATCCAGGAGCAGTACTTC.

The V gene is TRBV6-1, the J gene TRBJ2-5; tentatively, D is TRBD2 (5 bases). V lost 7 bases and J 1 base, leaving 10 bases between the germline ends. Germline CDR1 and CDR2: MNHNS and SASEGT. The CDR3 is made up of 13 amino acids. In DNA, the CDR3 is TGTGCCAGCATATGGAGGTCCCAAGAGACCCAGTACTTC. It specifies CASIWRSQETQYF.

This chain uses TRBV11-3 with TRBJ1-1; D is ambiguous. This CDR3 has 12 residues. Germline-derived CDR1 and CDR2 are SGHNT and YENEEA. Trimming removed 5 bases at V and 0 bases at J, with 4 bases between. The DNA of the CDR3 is TGTGCCAGCAGCCCAATGAACACTGAAGCTTTCTTT. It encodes CASSPMNTEAFF.

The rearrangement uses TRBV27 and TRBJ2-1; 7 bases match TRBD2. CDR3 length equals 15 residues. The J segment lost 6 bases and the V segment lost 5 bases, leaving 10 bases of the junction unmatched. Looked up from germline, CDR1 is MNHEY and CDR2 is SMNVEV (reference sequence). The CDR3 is CASSDGLESGNEQFF. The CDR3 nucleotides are TGTGCCAGCAGTGACGGACTAGAATCGGGCAATGAGCAGTTCTTC.

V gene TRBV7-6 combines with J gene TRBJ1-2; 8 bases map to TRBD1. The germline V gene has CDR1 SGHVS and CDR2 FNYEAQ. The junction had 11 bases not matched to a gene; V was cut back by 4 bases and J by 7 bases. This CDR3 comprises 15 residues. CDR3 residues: CASSSQGARTIGYTF. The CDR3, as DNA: TGTGCCAGCAGCTCCCAGGGGGCGCGGACTATTGGCTACACCTTC.

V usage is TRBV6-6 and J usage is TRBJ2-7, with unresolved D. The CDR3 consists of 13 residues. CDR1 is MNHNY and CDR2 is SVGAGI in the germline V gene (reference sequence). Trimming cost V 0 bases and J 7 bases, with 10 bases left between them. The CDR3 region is CASSYSSLREQYF. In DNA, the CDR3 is TGTGCCAGCAGTTACTCGAGCCTCAGGGAGCAGTACTTC.

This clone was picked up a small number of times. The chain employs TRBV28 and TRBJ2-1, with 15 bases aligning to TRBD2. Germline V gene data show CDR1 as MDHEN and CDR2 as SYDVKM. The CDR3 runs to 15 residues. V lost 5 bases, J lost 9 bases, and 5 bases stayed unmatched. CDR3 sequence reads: CASSPRTSGRGEQFF. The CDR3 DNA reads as TGTGCCAGCAGTCCGAGGACTAGCGGGAGGGGTGAGCAGTTCTTC.

CDR3 residues: CASSSGQGNPIYGYTF. The DNA for the CDR3 is TGTGCCAGCAGTAGCGGACAGGGGAATCCTATCTATGGCTACACCTTC. The chain recombines TRBV27 with TRBJ1-2; 9 bases align to TRBD1. J lost 4 bases, V lost 5 bases, and 11 bases had no gene match. The CDR3 runs 16 residues. Germline CDR1 and CDR2: MNHEY and SMNVEV (reference sequence).

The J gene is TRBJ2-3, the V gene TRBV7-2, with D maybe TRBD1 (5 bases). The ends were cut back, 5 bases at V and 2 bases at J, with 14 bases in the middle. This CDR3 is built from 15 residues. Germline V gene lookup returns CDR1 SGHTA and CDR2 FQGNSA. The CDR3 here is CASSPQHRSTDTQYF. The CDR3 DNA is TGTGCCAGCAGCCCCCAACACAGGTCCACAGATACGCAGTATTTT.

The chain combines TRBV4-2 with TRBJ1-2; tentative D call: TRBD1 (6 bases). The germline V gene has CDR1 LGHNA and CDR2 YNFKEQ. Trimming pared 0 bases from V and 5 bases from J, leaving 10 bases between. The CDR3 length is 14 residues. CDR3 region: CASSQDRQDYGYTF. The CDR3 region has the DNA TGTGCCAGCAGCCAAGACAGACAGGATTATGGCTACACCTTC.

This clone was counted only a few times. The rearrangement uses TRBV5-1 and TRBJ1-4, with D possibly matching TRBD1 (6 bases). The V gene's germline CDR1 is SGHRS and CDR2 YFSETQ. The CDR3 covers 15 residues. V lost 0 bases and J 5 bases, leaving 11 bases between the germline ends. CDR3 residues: CASSLATGTNEKLFF. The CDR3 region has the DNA TGCGCCAGCAGCTTGGCTACAGGGACGAATGAAAAACTGTTTTTT.

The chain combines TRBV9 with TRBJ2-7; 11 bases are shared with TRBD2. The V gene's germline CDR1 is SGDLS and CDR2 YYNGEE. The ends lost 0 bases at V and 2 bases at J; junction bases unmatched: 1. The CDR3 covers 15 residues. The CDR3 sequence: CASSVVAGGPYEQYF. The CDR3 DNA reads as TGTGCCAGCAGCGTAGTAGCGGGAGGGCCCTACGAGCAGTACTTC.

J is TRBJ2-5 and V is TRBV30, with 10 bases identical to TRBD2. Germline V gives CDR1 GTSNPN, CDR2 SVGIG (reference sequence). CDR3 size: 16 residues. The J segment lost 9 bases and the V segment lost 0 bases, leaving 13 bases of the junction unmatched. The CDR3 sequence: CAWSVLLAGALGAQYF. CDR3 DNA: TGTGCCTGGAGTGTATTGCTAGCGGGGGCTCTGGGGGCCCAGTACTTC.

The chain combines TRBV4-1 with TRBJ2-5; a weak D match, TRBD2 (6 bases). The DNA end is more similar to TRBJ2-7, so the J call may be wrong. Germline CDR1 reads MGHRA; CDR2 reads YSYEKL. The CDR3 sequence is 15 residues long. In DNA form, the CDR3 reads TGCGCCAGCGGAGCTCCGGAACTAGCAGGTTACGAGCAGTACTTC. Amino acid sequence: CASGAPELAGYEQYF.